The text below deals with one T cell receptor beta chain. The antigen remains unidentified. This record belongs to a study of cytomegalovirus exposure and HLA in healthy donors. Overall study findings and caveats: Previously analyzed data showed that most TCR beta V segments were productive at a frequency of about 87% or about 30%.

The CDR3 runs to 13 residues. CDR1 and CDR2 from the germline V gene are MNHNS and SASEGT. V was trimmed by 7 bases and J by 3 bases, leaving 10 bases between them. In the PCR, 60 Vbeta and 13 Jbeta primers were used. The method was immunoSEQ multiplex PCR; TCRdb's version includes in-frame clones alone and lacks a portion of them. With 45,000 to 65,000 clones in the sample, the ten largest clones hold under 15%. This clonotype originated in a man aged 18 to 35 in good health and CMV-seropositive. This chain uses TRBV6-1 with TRBJ2-4; D uncertain. The sequencing sample was made of PBMCs. This CDR3 reads CASTVGNKNIQYF. The CDR3 nucleotides are TGTGCCAGCACGGTGGGCAACAAAAACATTCAGTACTTC.